The 10 T cell receptor beta chains below come from one sample, sequenced in a study of blood T cell repertoires in COVID-19 (TCRdb year 2020). The library was prepared using the immunoSEQ multiplex PCR assay. This is the immuneACCESS table as TCRdb keeps it, with only in-frame sequences that have V and J called. A part of the clones is gone; compared with another copy, unresolved V genes explain less than half, and the rest is unexplained. A total of about 160,000 clones appear in this sample, 80% to 90% of them only once. The ten largest clones represent less than 9% of the sample. The material sequenced was peripheral blood. The receptors derive from a man aged 40-49 years who had recovered from COVID-19.

The J gene is TRBJ2-1, the V gene TRBV10-3, with D possibly TRBD1 on 6 matching bases. Germline assignment: CDR1 ENHRY and CDR2 SYGVKD. The CDR3 has 15 amino acids. V was cut by 6 bases and J by 1 base, with 13 bases left in between. CDR3 sequence: CAIRETGLSYNEQFF. CDR3 in DNA: TGTGCCATCAGGGAGACAGGTCTTTCCTACAATGAGCAGTTCTTC.

J is TRBJ1-5 and V is TRBV19; a possible D gene is TRBD1 (6 bases). The V gene's germline CDR1 is LNHDA and CDR2 SQIVND (reference sequence). The CDR3 extends over 17 amino acids. Trimming pared 1 base from V and 0 bases from J, leaving 13 bases between. The CDR3 loop reads CASSIGGPAYSNQPQHF. The CDR3 DNA is TGTGCCAGTAGTATAGGGGGGCCAGCGTATAGCAATCAGCCCCAGCATTTT.

The table lists this clone with a few counts. The chain employs TRBV7-9 and TRBJ2-5; 11 bases are a match to TRBD2. Germline V gene lookup returns CDR1 SEHNR and CDR2 FQNEAQ (reference sequence). This CDR3 is 16 amino acids long. J gave up 5 bases and V 2 bases, and 7 bases lay outside the gene matches. The chain's CDR3 is CASSLPASGGWETQYF. CDR3 coding DNA: TGTGCCAGCAGCTTACCCGCTAGCGGGGGGTGGGAGACCCAGTACTTC.

This chain links TRBV7-8 with TRBJ2-1; 13 nucleotides match TRBD2. The CDR3 sequence is 16 residues long. The V and J ends lost 5 bases and 8 bases, in that order; junction bases with no gene match: 9. Germline values: CDR1 SGHVS, CDR2 FQNEAQ. CDR3 in amino acids: CASSPRTSGSSDEQFF. The DNA of the CDR3 is TGTGCCAGCAGCCCTAGGACTAGCGGGAGTTCCGATGAGCAGTTCTTC.

This chain links TRBV9 with TRBJ2-2; 13 nucleotides match TRBD2. The germline CDR1 and CDR2 sequences are SGDLS and YYNGEE. This CDR3 has 17 amino acids. With V trimmed by 3 bases and J by 0 bases, 2 bases remained unmatched. CDR3 nucleotides: TGTGCCAGCAGCGGAGGACTAGCGGGGGCGAACACCGGGGAGCTGTTTTTT. Protein: CASSGGLAGANTGELFF.

This chain connects TRBV3-1 (or the pseudogene TRBV3-2) to TRBJ2-3, with 9 bases matching TRBD1. The germline CDR1 and CDR2 sequences are LGHDT and YNNKEL (reference sequence). V was pared by 1 base and J by 5 bases, with 19 bases of the junction left unmatched. The CDR3 runs 20 residues. CDR3 protein: CASSQGQGQGRRELGDTQYF. As DNA, the CDR3 is TGTGCCAGCAGCCAAGGGCAGGGACAGGGTCGGCGGGAGCTTGGAGATACGCAGTATTTT.

The chain combines TRBV28 with TRBJ2-7, with 7 bases aligning to TRBD1. This CDR3 is 15 amino acids long. Germline CDR1 reads MDHEN; CDR2 reads SYDVKM. V lost 6 bases, J lost 0 bases, and 8 bases stayed unmatched. In DNA form, the CDR3 reads TGTGCCAGCAGCCCGACAGGGCTGAGCTCCTACGAGCAGTACTTC. The encoded protein is CASSPTGLSSYEQYF.

This clone was found a few times. The chain couples TRBV6-6 to TRBJ2-5; possible D gene TRBD1, 5 bases. This CDR3 has 10 amino acids. Looked up from germline, CDR1 is MNHNY and CDR2 is SVGAGI (reference sequence). Trimming stripped 8 bases from V and 7 bases from J, with 8 bases between. CDR3 nucleotides: TGTGCCAGCGGAGACAGGACCCAGTACTTC. Protein product: CASGDRTQYF.

The chain uses TRBV13 and TRBJ1-2; no clear D. V was clipped by 1 base and J by 8 bases, with 14 bases between them. Looked up from germline, CDR1 is PRHDT and CDR2 is FYEKMQ (reference sequence). The CDR3 length is 14 residues. CDR3 loop: CASSLDGLAVGYTF. The CDR3 DNA reads TGTGCCAGCAGCTTAGACGGACTGGCGGTCGGCTACACCTTC.

For the CDR3, the DNA is TGTGCCAGTAGTGGGACAGGGGGAGGTCTCGAGCAGTACTTC. Encoded protein: CASSGTGGGLEQYF. The V gene is TRBV19, the J gene TRBJ2-7, with 11 nucleotides matching TRBD1. Losses at the gene ends were 5 bases for V and 6 bases for J; bases not matched to a gene: 6. Per the germline V gene, CDR1 is LNHDA and CDR2 is SQIVND (reference sequence). The CDR3 extends over 14 amino acids.